The sample holds many counts of the clone carrying this TCR beta chain. Its antigen remains unidentified. This sample was taken from a study of identical twins. Study-wide findings and caveats: When twins shared out-of-frame alpha sequences, those sequences had excess low generation probability.

cDNA molecules carried unique molecular identifiers, and template switching added a universal primer site. One entry per CDR3 protein results from TCRdb running MiXCR on the 5' RACE reads. The data show more than 600,000 distinct CDR3 sequences, roughly 20% seen once. CDR3 size: 14 residues. V was clipped by 6 bases and J by 6 bases; unmatched bases: 4. The same data also went into a second study, on T cells expressing NK-cell markers.

This chain connects TRBV12-3 or TRBV12-4 to TRBJ1-5; 11 bases are shared with TRBD1. The TCR was taken from a woman between 18 and 30 years old in good health. Sequenced sample: PBMCs. For the CDR3, the DNA is TGTGCCAGCAGCTGGACAGGGGGCGGTCAGCCCCAGCATTTT. As protein: CASSWTGGGQPQHF.